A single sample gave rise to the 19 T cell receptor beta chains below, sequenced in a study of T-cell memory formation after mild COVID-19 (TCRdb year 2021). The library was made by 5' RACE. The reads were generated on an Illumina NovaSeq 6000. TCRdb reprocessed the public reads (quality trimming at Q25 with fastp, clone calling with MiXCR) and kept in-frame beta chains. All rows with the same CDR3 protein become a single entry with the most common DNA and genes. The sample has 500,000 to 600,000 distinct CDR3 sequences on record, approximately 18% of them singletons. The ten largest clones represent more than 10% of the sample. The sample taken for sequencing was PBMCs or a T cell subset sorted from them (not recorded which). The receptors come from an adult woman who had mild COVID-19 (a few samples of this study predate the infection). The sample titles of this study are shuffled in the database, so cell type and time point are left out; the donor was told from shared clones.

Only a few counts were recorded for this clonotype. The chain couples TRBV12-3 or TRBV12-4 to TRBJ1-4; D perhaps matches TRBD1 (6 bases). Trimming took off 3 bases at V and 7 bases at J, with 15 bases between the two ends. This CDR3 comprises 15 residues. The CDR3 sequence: CASSFSGGAREKLFF. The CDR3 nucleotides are TGTGCCAGCAGTTTTTCCGGGGGGGCGCGTGAAAAACTGTTTTTT.

The CDR3 region has the DNA TGTGCCAGCAGTTCCGGACAGGGAGGGCAGTACTTC. Translation gives CASSSGQGGQYF. The genes are TRBV6-5 and TRBJ2-7; 8 nucleotides agree with TRBD1. Germline CDR1 is MNHEY and CDR2 is SVGAGI. The trim removed 4 bases at V and 9 bases at J, leaving 5 bases unmatched. This CDR3 comprises 12 residues.

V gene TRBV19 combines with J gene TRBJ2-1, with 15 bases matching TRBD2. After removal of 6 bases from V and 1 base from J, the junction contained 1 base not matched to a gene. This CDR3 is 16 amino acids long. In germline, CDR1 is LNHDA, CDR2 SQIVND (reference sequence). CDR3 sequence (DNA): TGTGCCAGTAGGGGGACTAGCGGGGGGTCCTACAATGAGCAGTTCTTC. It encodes CASRGTSGGSYNEQFF.

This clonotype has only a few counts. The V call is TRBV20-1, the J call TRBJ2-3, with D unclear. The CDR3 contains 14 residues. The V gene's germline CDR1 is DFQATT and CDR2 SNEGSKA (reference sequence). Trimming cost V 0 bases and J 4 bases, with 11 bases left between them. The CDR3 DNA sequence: TGCAGTGCTAGAGATCGTCCTAGGCCAGATACGCAGTATTTT. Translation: CSARDRPRPDTQYF.

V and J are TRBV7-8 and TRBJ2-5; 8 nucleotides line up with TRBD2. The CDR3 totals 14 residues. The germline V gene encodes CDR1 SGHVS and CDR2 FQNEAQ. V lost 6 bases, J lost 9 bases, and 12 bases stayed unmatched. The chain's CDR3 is CASRQMEAGGAQYF. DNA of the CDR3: TGTGCCAGCAGACAAATGGAGGCCGGGGGGGCCCAGTACTTC.

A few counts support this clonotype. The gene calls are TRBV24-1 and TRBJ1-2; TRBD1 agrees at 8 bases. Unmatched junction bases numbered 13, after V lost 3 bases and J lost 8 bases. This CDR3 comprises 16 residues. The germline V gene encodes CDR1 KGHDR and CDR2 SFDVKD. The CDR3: CATSDLTRDRMGGYTF. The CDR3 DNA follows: TGTGCCACCAGTGATCTTACTCGGGACAGGATGGGGGGCTACACCTTC.

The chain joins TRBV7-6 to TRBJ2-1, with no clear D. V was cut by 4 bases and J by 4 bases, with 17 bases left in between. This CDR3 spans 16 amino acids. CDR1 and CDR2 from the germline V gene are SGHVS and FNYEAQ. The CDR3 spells CASSSSSQRSYNEQFF. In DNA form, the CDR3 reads TGTGCCAGCAGCTCTAGTTCACAGAGGAGTTACAATGAGCAGTTCTTC.

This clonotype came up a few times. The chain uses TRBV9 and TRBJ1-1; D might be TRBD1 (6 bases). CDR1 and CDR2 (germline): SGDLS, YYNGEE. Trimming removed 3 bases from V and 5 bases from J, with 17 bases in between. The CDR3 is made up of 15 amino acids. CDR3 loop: CASSAFSGTSTEAFF. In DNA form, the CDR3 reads TGTGCCAGCAGCGCTTTTTCCGGGACATCGACTGAAGCTTTCTTT.

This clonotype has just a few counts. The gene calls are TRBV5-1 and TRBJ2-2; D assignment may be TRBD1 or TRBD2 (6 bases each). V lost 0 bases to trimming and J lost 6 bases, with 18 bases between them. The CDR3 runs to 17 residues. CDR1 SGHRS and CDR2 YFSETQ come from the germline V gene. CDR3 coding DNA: TGCGCCAGCAGCTTGGCCGTCCGGGGGCGCCGAGCCGGGGAGCTGTTTTTT. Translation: CASSLAVRGRRAGELFF.

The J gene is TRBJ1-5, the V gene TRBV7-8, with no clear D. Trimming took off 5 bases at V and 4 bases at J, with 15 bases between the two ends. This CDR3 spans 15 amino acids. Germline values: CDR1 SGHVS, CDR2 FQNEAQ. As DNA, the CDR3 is TGTGCCAGCAGCCCAGATCGGGGATGGAATCAGCCCCAGCATTTT. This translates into CASSPDRGWNQPQHF.

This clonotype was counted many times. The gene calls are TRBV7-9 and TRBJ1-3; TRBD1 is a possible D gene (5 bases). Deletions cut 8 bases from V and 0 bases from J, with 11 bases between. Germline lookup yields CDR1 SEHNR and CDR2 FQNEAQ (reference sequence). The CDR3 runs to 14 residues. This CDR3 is CASGGSSSGNTIYF. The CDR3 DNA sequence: TGTGCCAGCGGGGGGTCGAGCTCTGGAAACACCATATATTTT.

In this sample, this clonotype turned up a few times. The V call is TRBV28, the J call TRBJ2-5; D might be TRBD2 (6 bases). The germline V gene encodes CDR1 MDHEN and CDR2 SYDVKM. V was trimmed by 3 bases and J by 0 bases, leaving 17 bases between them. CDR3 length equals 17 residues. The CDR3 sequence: CASSLSTSSLYQETQYF. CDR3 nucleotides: TGTGCCAGCAGTTTGTCAACTAGCTCCCTGTACCAAGAGACCCAGTACTTC.

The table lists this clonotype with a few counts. The CDR3 coding sequence is TGTGCCAGCAGTTCCTCACAGGGCGGCGGCTACACCTTC. It encodes CASSSSQGGGYTF. This rearrangement joins TRBV12-3 or TRBV12-4 to TRBJ1-2, with D maybe TRBD1 (6 bases). Trimming pared 4 bases from V and 8 bases from J, leaving 14 bases between. This CDR3 is 13 amino acids long.

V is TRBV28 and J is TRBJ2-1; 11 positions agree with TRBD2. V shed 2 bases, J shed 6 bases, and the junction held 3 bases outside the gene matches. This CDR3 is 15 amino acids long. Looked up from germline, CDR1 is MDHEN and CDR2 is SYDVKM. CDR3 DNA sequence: TGTGCCAGCAGTTTAACTAGCGGGGGCCTCAATGAGCAGTTCTTC. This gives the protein CASSLTSGGLNEQFF.

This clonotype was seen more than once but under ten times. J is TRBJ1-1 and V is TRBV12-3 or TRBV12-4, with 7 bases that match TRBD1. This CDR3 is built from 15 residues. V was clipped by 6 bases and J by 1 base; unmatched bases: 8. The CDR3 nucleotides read TGTGCCAGCAGCGTACAGGGGATGGGGAACACTGAAGCTTTCTTT. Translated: CASSVQGMGNTEAFF.

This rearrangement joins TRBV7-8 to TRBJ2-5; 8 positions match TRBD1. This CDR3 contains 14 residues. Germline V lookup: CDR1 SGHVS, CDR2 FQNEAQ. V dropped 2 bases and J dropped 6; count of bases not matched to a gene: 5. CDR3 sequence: CASSLRTGWQTQYF. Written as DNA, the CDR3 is TGTGCCAGCAGCTTAAGGACAGGGTGGCAGACCCAGTACTTC.

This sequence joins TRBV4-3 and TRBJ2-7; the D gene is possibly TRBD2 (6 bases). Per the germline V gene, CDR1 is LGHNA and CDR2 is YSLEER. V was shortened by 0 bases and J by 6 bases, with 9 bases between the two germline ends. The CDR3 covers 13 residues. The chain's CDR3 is CASSQDRGVEQYF. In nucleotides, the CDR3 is TGCGCCAGCAGCCAAGATCGCGGGGTCGAGCAGTACTTC.

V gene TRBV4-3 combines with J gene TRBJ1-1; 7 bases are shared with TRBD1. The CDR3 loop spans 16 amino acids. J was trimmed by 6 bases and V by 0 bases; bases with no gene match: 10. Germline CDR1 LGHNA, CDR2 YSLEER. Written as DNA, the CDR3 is TGCGCCAGCAGCCAAGACCCACAGGGGAGAAGCTCTGAAGCTTTCTTT. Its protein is CASSQDPQGRSSEAFF.

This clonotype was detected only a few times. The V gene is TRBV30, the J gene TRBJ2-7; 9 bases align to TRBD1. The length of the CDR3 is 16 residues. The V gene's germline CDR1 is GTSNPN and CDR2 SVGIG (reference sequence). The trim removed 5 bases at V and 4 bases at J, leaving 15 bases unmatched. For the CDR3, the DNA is TGTGCCTGGGGGGGACCAGGGACAGGGTTAATTTACGAGCAGTACTTC. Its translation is CAWGGPGTGLIYEQYF.